Listed here is a single TCR beta chain. The entry originates in a study of blood T cell repertoires in COVID-19. In the study overall: Nucleic acid was either cDNA or gDNA, and it came from T cells, B-cell-depleted T cells, or PBMCs.

Across about two dozen US areas, participants ranged in age from about 18 to 100 years. Participants had their cohort set by participant-reported clinical history. V lost 6 bases, J lost 8 bases, and 16 bases stayed unmatched. Germline lookup yields CDR1 LGHNT and CDR2 FRNRAP. CDR3 length: 16 amino acids. Clones were sequenced by immunoSEQ multiplex PCR, and TCRdb holds only the in-frame ones, with some missing. The sample gives 250,000 or so clones, around 90% of which show up once; 4.1% is in the top ten. The gene calls are TRBV12-5 and TRBJ2-1; 7 nucleotides agree with TRBD2. The sequencing sample was made of PBMCs or T cells enriched from blood (not recorded which). The clonotype comes from a woman aged 25 to 39 with acute COVID-19. The CDR3 DNA reads as TGTGCTAGTGGGCCCACCAGCGGGGAGAATTCCGATGAGCAGTTCTTC. It translates to CASGPTSGENSDEQFF.